The 24 T cell receptor beta chains below were found in one sample sequenced in a study of early T cells in non-severe SARS-CoV-2 infection. TCRdb analysed the 5' RACE reads with MiXCR anew, one entry per CDR3 protein. The data contain tens of thousands of distinct CDR3 sequences, around an eighth of them singletons. The sequenced sample was whole blood. The receptors here all came from an adult who was a healthcare worker with PCR-confirmed SARS-CoV-2 infection or an uninfected control (not recorded which).

This clonotype was seen many times. CDR3 region: CASSRELRTDTQYF. In DNA form, the CDR3 reads TGTGCCAGCAGCCGGGAGTTGAGGACAGATACGCAGTATTTT. J is TRBJ2-3 and V is TRBV7-9; weak D call: TRBD2 (6 bases). The V gene lost 5 bases and the J gene lost 3 bases, with 12 bases spanning the gap. The CDR3 is 14 residues long. Germline V gene sequence: CDR1 SEHNR, CDR2 FQNEAQ (reference sequence).

This clonotype came up many times. The chain joins TRBV11-2 to TRBJ2-1, with 12 bases matching TRBD2. Germline CDR1 SGHAT, CDR2 FQNNGV. This CDR3 comprises 18 residues. The V segment lost 2 bases and the J segment 5 bases; nucleotides outside the gene matches: 10. In DNA form, the CDR3 reads TGTGCCAGCAGCTTATCTCCAGGACTAGCGGGGAGAGACAATGAGCAGTTCTTC. This sequence encodes CASSLSPGLAGRDNEQFF. The whole variable domain, filled in from reference TRBV11-2 and TRBJ2-1, reads EAGVAQSPRYKIIEKRQSVAFWCNPISGHATLYWYQQILGQGPKLLIQFQNNGVVDDSQLPKDRFSAERLKGVDSTLKIQPAKLEDSAVYLCASSLSPGLAGRDNEQFFGPGTRLTVL.

This chain links TRBV2 with TRBJ2-1, with TRBD2 matching over 8 bases. This CDR3 region has 14 residues. V was pared by 3 bases and J by 7 bases, with 5 bases of the junction left unmatched. Germline V CDR1 and CDR2: SNHLY, FYNNEI. The CDR3 reads CASSETGGRNEQFF. The CDR3 nucleotides read TGTGCCAGCAGTGAGACGGGAGGGCGAAATGAGCAGTTCTTC.

This clonotype was counted a few times. The chain has TRBV4-2 and TRBJ2-7; 13 bases fit TRBD2. After removal of 1 base from V and 4 bases from J, the junction contained 10 bases not matched to a gene. Germline CDR1 reads LGHNA; CDR2 reads YNFKEQ. The CDR3 runs to 18 residues. CDR3 nucleotide sequence: TGTGCCAGCAGCCAAGGGACTAGCGGGGGCCCGCCGGGATACGAGCAGTACTTC. Amino acid sequence: CASSQGTSGGPPGYEQYF.

In the case of this clonotype: A much larger clone is a single base away; this may be a read error. The V gene is TRBV7-2, the J gene TRBJ2-1, with TRBD2 identical over 12 bases. The germline V gene has CDR1 SGHTA and CDR2 FQGNSA. This CDR3 has 17 amino acids. The CDR3 loop reads CANSPGLAGTLYNEQFF. In nucleotides, the CDR3 is TGTGCCAACAGCCCCGGACTAGCGGGGACTCTCTACAATGAGCAGTTCTTC. Looking up the rest from reference TRBV7-2 and TRBJ2-1 gives the full variable domain: GAGVSQSPSNKVTEKGKDVELRCDPISGHTALYWYRQSLGQGLEFLIYFQGNSAPDKSGLPSDRFSAERTGGSVSTLTIQRTQQEDSAVYLCANSPGLAGTLYNEQFFGPGTRLTVL.

Many counts were recorded for this clonotype. The chain combines TRBV5-1 with TRBJ2-7; a weak D match, TRBD1 (6 bases). The CDR3 is 14 residues long. Between the trimmed V and J ends, which lost 4 bases and 3 bases, there was a span of 14 bases. Germline V gene sequence: CDR1 SGHRS, CDR2 YFSETQ. CDR3 residues: CASSTRDKNYEQYF. Here the CDR3 DNA reads TGCGCCAGCAGCACCCGGGACAAGAACTACGAGCAGTACTTC.

This clonotype was seen a handful of times. This chain uses TRBV12-3 or TRBV12-4 with TRBJ2-7, with 16 bases matching TRBD2. Trimming removed 7 bases from V and 7 bases from J; junction bases left unmatched: 4. The CDR3 extends over 14 amino acids. For the CDR3, the DNA is TGTGCCAGCACCCCGGGACTAGCGGGAGGGGAGCAGTACTTC. The encoded protein is CASTPGLAGGEQYF.

V is TRBV28 and J is TRBJ2-7, with D perhaps matching TRBD2 (6 bases). The CDR3 extends over 13 amino acids. Germline V lookup: CDR1 MDHEN, CDR2 SYDVKM. Trimming shortened V by 11 bases and J by 2 bases, and 16 bases separated the two germline ends. The CDR3 DNA reads as TGTGCCTCCACGCCGGCGGGGACCTACGAGCAGTACTTC. This translates into CASTPAGTYEQYF.

The chain joins TRBV29-1 to TRBJ2-7; D is unclear. V lost 7 bases and J 5 bases, leaving 15 bases between the germline ends. The germline V gene has CDR1 SQVTM and CDR2 ANQGSEA. This CDR3 has 12 amino acids. The DNA for the CDR3 is TGCAGCGCCACCCGGGCGTCGAACGAGCAGTACTTC. Translation gives CSATRASNEQYF.

This clonotype was observed many times. J is TRBJ1-3 and V is TRBV6-1; TRBD1 is a possible D gene (5 bases). The CDR3 extends over 15 amino acids. CDR1 and CDR2 from the germline V gene are MNHNS and SASEGT. V was cut by 6 bases and J by 0 bases, with 12 bases left in between. CDR3 sequence (DNA): TGTGCCAGCAGCATGGACACCTACTCTGGAAACACCATATATTTT. Protein sequence: CASSMDTYSGNTIYF.

This clonotype was observed at least ten times. This sequence joins TRBV19 and TRBJ2-7; no reliable D call. CDR1 and CDR2 from the germline V gene are LNHDA and SQIVND (reference sequence). The CDR3 loop spans 12 amino acids. Trimming took off 1 base at V and 2 bases at J, with 3 bases between the two ends. The CDR3 nucleotides read TGTGCCAGTAGTATAGGGCCCTACGAGCAGTACTTC. This codes for CASSIGPYEQYF.

This clonotype was recorded many times. The J gene is TRBJ1-5, the V gene TRBV29-1; tentative D call: TRBD1 (6 bases). Germline-derived CDR1 and CDR2 are SQVTM and ANQGSEA. The V and J ends lost 6 bases and 2 bases respectively, with 14 bases between them. This CDR3 contains 14 residues. In nucleotides, the CDR3 is TGCAGCGTCCGGGGGGCATCTGGCAATCAGCCCCAGCATTTT. Translating gives CSVRGASGNQPQHF. Full variable domain (outside the CDR3, taken from reference TRBV29-1 and TRBJ1-5): SAVISQKPSRDICQRGTSLTIQCQVDSQVTMMFWYRQQPGQSLTLIATANQGSEATYESGFVIDKFPISRPNLTFSTLTVSNMSPEDSSIYLCSVRGASGNQPQHFGDGTRLSIL.

This clonotype showed up just a few times. CDR3 residues: CASSQEAIPDTGNTIYF. The CDR3 DNA follows: TGTGCCAGCAGCCAAGAGGCCATACCGGACACTGGAAACACCATATATTTT. The V and J genes are TRBV4-2 and TRBJ1-3; TRBD1 is a possible D gene (5 bases). Trimming cost V 0 bases and J 2 bases, with 14 bases left between them. Looked up from germline, CDR1 is LGHNA and CDR2 is YNFKEQ. This CDR3 contains 17 residues.

The rearrangement joins TRBV7-9 to TRBJ2-1, with unresolved D. The CDR3 has 15 amino acids. The germline CDR1 and CDR2 sequences are SEHNR and FQNEAQ (reference sequence). Trimming took 1 base from V and 4 from J, leaving 11 bases between them. The DNA of the CDR3 is TGTGCCAGCAGCTTAGGGGGATATACGTACAATGAGCAGTTCTTC. The encoded protein is CASSLGGYTYNEQFF. Full variable domain (outside the CDR3, taken from reference TRBV7-9 and TRBJ2-1): DTGVSQNPRHKITKRGQNVTFRCDPISEHNRLYWYRQTLGQGPEFLTYFQNEAQLEKSRLLSDRFSAERPKGSFSTLEIQRTEQGDSAMYLCASSLGGYTYNEQFFGPGTRLTVL.

This chain joins TRBV6-6 and TRBJ2-2; 7 bases agree with TRBD1. This CDR3 comprises 15 residues. Per germline, CDR1 MNHNY and CDR2 SVGAGI (reference sequence). The ends lost 5 bases at V and 0 bases at J; junction bases unmatched: 3. CDR3 nucleotide sequence: TGTGCCAGCAGTCCCGACAGGGCGAACACCGGGGAGCTGTTTTTT. Its translation: CASSPDRANTGELFF.

This clonotype was observed a few times. The chain joins TRBV15 to TRBJ2-7; TRBD2 matches 9 bases. Germline V gene lookup returns CDR1 LNHNV and CDR2 YYDKDF (reference sequence). The CDR3 runs to 17 residues. V shed 0 bases, J shed 5 bases, and the junction held 11 bases outside the gene matches. The CDR3 coding sequence is TGTGCCACCAGCAGAGAGAGTGGGTGGCTAGCGGGGAACGAGCAGTACTTC. Translation: CATSRESGWLAGNEQYF.

The CDR3 loop reads CASSSHSGGGMNTGELFF. CDR3 DNA sequence: TGTGCCAGCAGCTCCCACTCGGGAGGCGGTATGAACACCGGGGAGCTGTTTTTT. This chain connects TRBV11-2 to TRBJ2-2; 7 positions match TRBD2. Germline V gene lookup returns CDR1 SGHAT and CDR2 FQNNGV. Trimming at V came to 4 bases and at J to 1 base, leaving 12 bases not matched to a gene. The CDR3 contains 18 residues.

This chain uses TRBV7-8 with TRBJ2-7; D is unresolved. Germline values: CDR1 SGHVS, CDR2 FQNEAQ. The CDR3 totals 14 residues. Between the trimmed V and J ends, which lost 5 bases and 0 bases, there was a span of 11 bases. CDR3: CASSPSENSYEQYF. The CDR3 DNA is TGTGCCAGCAGCCCCTCCGAGAACTCCTACGAGCAGTACTTC.

This clonotype was recorded a few times. The genes are TRBV29-1 and TRBJ2-1; 11 bases fit TRBD2. From germline, CDR1 is SQVTM and CDR2 ANQGSEA. The ends lost 3 bases at V and 5 bases at J; junction bases unmatched: 6. This CDR3 is built from 15 residues. CDR3 amino acids: CSVDTGTSGNNEQFF. The DNA for the CDR3 is TGCAGCGTTGACACCGGGACTAGCGGAAACAATGAGCAGTTCTTC.

V gene TRBV29-1 combines with J gene TRBJ1-2, with a tentative D call TRBD1 (5 bases). The V end lost 1 base, the J end lost 8 bases, and 11 bases lay between the germline ends. The CDR3 is made up of 12 amino acids. The germline CDR1 and CDR2 sequences are SQVTM and ANQGSEA. Here the CDR3 reads CSVEGGAGGYTF. CDR3 bases: TGCAGCGTTGAAGGAGGGGCAGGAGGCTACACCTTC.

Ten or more counts support this clonotype. The chain links TRBV13 to TRBJ2-3, with 7 nucleotides matching TRBD2. The J segment lost 8 bases and the V segment lost 5 bases, leaving 7 bases of the junction unmatched. The CDR3 is 13 amino acids. Germline loops: CDR1 PRHDT, CDR2 FYEKMQ (reference sequence). Here the CDR3 DNA reads TGTGCCAGCAGCCCCGTTGGGAGGGCTACGCAGTATTTT. It encodes CASSPVGRATQYF.

V is TRBV29-1 and J is TRBJ1-1; D might be TRBD1 (5 bases). This CDR3 has 12 amino acids. Germline V lookup: CDR1 SQVTM, CDR2 ANQGSEA. Trimming cost V 6 bases and J 3 bases, with 11 bases left between them. The DNA of the CDR3 is TGCAGCGTCGGGACGGGGTACACTGAAGCTTTCTTT. This gives the protein CSVGTGYTEAFF.

This clonotype was counted at least ten times. The genes are TRBV14 and TRBJ2-5, with 13 bases lining up with TRBD2. This CDR3 spans 15 amino acids. Trimming cost V 4 bases and J 9 bases; bases outside gene matches: 8. From germline, CDR1 is SGHDN and CDR2 FVKESK. The CDR3 DNA sequence: TGTGCCAGCAGCCCACAGACTAGCGGGGGGAGTCCCCAGTACTTC. This translates into CASSPQTSGGSPQYF.

The chain carries TRBV18 and TRBJ2-5; 8 nucleotides agree with TRBD1. J gave up 1 base and V 5 bases, and 3 bases lay outside the gene matches. This CDR3 contains 14 residues. Germline-derived CDR1 and CDR2 are KGHSH and LQKENI. DNA of the CDR3: TGTGCCAGCTCAGCACAGGGGGTCCAAGAGACCCAGTACTTC. Encoded protein: CASSAQGVQETQYF. Full variable domain (missing parts from reference TRBV18 and TRBJ2-5): NAGVMQNPRHLVRRRGQEARLRCSPMKGHSHVYWYRQLPEEGLKFMVYLQKENIIDESGMPKERFSAEFPKEGPSILRIQQVVRGDSAAYFCASSAQGVQETQYFGPGTRLLVL.